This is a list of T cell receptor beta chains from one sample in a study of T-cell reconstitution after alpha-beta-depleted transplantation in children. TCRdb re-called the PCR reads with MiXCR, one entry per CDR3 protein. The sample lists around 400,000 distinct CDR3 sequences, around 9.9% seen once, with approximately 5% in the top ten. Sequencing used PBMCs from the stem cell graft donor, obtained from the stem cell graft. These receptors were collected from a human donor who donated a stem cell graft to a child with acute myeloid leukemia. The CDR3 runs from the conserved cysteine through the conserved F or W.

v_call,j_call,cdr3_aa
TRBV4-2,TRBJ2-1,CASSPPEGGGSYNEQFF
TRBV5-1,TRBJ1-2,CASRTGSYGYTF
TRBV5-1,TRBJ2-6,CASSSGQGVSGANVLTF
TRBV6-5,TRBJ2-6,CASSSNPPGANVLTF
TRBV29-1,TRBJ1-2,CSVEDLHGVQGTNYGYTF
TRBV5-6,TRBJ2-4,CASSSGLMGQRQNIQYF
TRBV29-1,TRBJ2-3,CSAPGQGRDRQYF
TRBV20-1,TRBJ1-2,CSANRGLYGYTF
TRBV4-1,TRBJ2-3,CASSQVKSGTDTQYF
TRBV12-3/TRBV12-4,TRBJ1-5,CASSFWGIGANQPQHF
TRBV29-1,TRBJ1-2,CSVEGGGAQGYTF
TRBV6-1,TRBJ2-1,CASSELRTASYNEQFF
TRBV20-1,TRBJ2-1,CSARKSLAGEAEQFF
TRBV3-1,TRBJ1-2,CASSRGQGGSYGYTF
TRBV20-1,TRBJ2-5,CSARVVPSGAQETQYF
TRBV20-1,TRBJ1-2,CSAADTDYGYTF
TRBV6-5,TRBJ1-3,CASSLGSGSGNTIYF
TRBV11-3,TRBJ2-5,CASSLAGLDETQYF
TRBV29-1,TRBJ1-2,CSVDQGYYGYTF
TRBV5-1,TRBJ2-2,CASSLTRQGRTETGELFF
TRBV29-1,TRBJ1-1,CSVGQGPSSTEAFF
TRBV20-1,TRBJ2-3,CSATRVPGVDTQYF
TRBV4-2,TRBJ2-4,CASSQEGPRNIQYF
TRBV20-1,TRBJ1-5,CSARGGGNQPQHF
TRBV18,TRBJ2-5,CASSPYYSSQETQYF
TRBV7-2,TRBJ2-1,CASSWGTLEQFF
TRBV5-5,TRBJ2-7,CASSQGQSIIYEQYF
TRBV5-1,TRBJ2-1,CASSLGIAGVYYNEQFF
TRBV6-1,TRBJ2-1,CASSPSGGLEQFF